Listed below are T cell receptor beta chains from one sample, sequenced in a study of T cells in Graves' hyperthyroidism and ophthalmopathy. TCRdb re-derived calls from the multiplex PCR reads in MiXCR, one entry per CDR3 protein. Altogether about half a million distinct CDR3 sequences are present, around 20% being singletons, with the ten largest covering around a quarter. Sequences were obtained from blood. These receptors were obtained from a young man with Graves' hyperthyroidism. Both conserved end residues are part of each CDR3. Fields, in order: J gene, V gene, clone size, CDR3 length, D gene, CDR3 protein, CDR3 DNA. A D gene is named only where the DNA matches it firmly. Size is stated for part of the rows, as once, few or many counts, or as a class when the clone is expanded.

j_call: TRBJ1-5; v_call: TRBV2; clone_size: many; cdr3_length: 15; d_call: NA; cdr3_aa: CASSLTGGGNQPQHF; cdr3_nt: TGTGCCAGCAGTTTAACCGGGGGCGGCAATCAGCCCCAGCATTTT
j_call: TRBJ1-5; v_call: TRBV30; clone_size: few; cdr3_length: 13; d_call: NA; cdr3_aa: CAWSISYGQPQHF; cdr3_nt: TGTGCCTGGAGTATAAGTTACGGTCAGCCCCAGCATTTT
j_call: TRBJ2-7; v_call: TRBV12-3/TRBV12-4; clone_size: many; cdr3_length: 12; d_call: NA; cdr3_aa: CASSWGFYEQYF; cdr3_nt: TGTGCCAGCAGTTGGGGCTTTTACGAGCAGTACTTC
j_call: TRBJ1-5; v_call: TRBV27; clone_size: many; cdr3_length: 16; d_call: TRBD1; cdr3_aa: CASSLIGQVEGQPQHF; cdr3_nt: TGTGCCAGCAGTCTGATCGGACAGGTTGAGGGGCAGCCCCAGCATTTT
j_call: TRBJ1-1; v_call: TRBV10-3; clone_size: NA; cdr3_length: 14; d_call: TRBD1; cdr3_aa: CAISVGQPGTEAFF; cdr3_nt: TGTGCCATCAGTGTGGGACAGCCGGGCACTGAAGCTTTCTTT
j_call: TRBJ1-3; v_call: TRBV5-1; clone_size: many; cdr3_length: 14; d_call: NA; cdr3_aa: CASSSGVAGNTIYF; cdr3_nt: TGCGCCAGCAGCTCAGGGGTGGCTGGAAACACCATATATTTT
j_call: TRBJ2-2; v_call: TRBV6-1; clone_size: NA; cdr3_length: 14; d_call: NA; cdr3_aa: CASSPGHGTYELFF; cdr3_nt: TGTGCCAGTTCGCCGGGACACGGAACTTATGAGCTGTTTTTT
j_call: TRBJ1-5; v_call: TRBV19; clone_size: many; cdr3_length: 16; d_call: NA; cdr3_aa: CASSIGWGRNNQPQHF; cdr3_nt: TGTGCCAGTAGTATAGGTTGGGGCAGGAACAATCAGCCCCAGCATTTT
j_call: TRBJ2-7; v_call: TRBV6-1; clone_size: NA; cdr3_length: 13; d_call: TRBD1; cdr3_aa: CASRGTARYEQYF; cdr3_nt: TGTGCCAGCAGGGGGACAGCCCGCTACGAGCAGTACTTC
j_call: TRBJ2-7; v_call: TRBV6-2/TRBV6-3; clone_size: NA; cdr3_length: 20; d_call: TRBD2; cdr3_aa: CASSYMILPLREGLNYEQYF; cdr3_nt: TGTGCCAGCAGTTACATGATTTTGCCCCTTCGGGAGGGCCTCAACTACGAGCAGTACTTC
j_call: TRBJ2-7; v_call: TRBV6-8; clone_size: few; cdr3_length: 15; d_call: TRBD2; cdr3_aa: CASRRLGLADPEQYF; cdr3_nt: TGTGCCAGCAGGCGACTCGGACTAGCGGACCCCGAGCAGTACTTC